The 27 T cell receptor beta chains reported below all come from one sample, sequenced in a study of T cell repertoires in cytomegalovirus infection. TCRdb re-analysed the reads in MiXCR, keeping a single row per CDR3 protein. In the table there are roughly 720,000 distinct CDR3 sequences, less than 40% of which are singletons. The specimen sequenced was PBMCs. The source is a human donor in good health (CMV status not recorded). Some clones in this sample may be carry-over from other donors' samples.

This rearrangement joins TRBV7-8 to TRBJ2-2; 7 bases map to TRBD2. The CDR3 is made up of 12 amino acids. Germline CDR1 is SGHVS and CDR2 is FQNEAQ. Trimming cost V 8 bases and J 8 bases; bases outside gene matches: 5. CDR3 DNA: TGTGCCAGCCGTCGGGGAGGGGGGGAGCTGTTTTTT. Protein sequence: CASRRGGGELFF.

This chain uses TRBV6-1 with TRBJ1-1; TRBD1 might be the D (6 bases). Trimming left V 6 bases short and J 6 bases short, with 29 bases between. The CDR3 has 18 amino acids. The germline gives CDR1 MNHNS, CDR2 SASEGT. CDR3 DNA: TGTGCCAGCAGGCTTCGACCGGGACAAGACCGGGGTGGGGCTGAAGCTTTCTTT. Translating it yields CASRLRPGQDRGGAEAFF.

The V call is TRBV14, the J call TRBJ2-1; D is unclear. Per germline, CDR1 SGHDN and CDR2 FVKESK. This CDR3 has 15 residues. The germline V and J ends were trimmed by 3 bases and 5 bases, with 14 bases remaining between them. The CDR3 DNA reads TGTGCCAGCAGCCACCGCCGGGCCTTGAACAATGAGCAGTTCTTC. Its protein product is CASSHRRALNNEQFF.

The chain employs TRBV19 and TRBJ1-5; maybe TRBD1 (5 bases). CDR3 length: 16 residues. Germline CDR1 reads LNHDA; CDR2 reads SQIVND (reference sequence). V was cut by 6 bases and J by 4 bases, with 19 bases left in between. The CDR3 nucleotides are TGTGCCAGTAGCCCAGGGCCTTCGGCGGGGAATCAGCCCCAGCATTTT. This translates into CASSPGPSAGNQPQHF. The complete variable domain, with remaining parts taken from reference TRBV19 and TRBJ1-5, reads DGGITQSPKYLFRKEGQNVTLSCEQNLNHDAMYWYRQDPGQGLRLIYYSQIVNDFQKGDIAEGYSVSREKKESFPLTVTSAQKNPTAFYLCASSPGPSAGNQPQHFGDGTRLSIL.

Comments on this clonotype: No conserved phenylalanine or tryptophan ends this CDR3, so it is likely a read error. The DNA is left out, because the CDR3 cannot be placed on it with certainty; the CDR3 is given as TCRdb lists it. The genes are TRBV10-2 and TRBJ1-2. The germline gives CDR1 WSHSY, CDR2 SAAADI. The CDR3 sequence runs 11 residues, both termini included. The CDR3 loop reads CASILTGPSIY.

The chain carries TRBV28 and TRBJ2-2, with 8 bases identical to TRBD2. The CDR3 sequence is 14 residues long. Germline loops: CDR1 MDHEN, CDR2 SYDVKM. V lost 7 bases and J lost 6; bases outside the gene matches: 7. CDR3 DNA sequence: TGTGCCAGCACGGGCCCGCGGGGGGCCGGGGAGCTGTTTTTT. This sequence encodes CASTGPRGAGELFF.

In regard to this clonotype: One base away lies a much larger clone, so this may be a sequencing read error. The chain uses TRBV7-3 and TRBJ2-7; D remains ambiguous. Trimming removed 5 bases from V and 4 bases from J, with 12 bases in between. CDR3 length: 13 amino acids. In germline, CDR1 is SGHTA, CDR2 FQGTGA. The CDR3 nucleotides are TGTGCCAGCAGCCTGGGGTATTCTTACGAGCAGTACGTC. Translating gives CASSLGYSYEQYV.

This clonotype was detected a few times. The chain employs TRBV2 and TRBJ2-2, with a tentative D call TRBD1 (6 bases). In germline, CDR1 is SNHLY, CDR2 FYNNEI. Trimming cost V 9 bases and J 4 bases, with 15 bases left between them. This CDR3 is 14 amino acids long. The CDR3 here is CARSWTVGTGELFF. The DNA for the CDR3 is TGTGCCAGATCTTGGACAGTAGGCACCGGGGAGCTGTTTTTT.

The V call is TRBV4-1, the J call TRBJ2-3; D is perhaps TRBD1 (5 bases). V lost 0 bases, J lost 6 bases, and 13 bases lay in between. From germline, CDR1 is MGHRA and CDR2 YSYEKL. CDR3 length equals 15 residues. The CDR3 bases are TGCGCCAGCAGCCAAGAGGCAGGGTATGGGGATACGCAGTATTTT. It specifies CASSQEAGYGDTQYF.

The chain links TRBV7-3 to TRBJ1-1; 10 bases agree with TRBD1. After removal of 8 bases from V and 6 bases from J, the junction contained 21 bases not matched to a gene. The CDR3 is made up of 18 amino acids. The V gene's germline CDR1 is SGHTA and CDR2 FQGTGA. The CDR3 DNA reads TGTGCCAGCGGGGACAGGGGTAGGCTTCTTTCACCCAAGGCTGAAGCTTTCTTT. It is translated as CASGDRGRLLSPKAEAFF. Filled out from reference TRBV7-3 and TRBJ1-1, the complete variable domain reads GAGVSQTPSNKVTEKGKYVELRCDPISGHTALYWYRQSLGQGPEFLIYFQGTGAADDSGLPNDRFFAVRPEGSVSTLKIQRTERGDSAVYLCASGDRGRLLSPKAEAFFGQGTRLTVV.

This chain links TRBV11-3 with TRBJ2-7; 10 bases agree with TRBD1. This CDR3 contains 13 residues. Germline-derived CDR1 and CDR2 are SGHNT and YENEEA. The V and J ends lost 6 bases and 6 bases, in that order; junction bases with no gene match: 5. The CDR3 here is CASRGQGSVEQYF. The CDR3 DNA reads TGTGCCAGCAGGGGACAGGGGAGCGTCGAGCAGTACTTC.

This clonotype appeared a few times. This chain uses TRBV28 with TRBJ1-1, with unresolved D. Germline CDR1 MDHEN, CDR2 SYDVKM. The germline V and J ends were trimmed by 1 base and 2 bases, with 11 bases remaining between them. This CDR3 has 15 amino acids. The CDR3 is CASSLSSVYNTEAFF. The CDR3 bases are TGTGCCAGCAGTTTATCATCCGTTTACAACACTGAAGCTTTCTTT. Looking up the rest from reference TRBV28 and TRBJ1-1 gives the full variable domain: DVKVTQSSRYLVKRTGEKVFLECVQDMDHENMFWYRQDPGLGLRLIYFSYDVKMKEKGDIPEGYSVSREKKERFSLILESASTNQTSMYLCASSLSSVYNTEAFFGQGTRLTVV.

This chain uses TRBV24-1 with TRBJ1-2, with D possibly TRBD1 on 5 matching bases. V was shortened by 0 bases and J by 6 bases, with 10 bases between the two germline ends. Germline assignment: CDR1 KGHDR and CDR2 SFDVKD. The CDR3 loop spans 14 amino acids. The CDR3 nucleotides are TGTGCCACCAGTGATTTGCGAGGGACGGATGGCTACACCTTC. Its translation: CATSDLRGTDGYTF.

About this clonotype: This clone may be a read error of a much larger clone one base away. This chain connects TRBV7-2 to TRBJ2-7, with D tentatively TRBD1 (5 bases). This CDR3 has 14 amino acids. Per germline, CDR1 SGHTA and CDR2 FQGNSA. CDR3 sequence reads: CASSADTYSYAQYF. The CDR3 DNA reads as TGTGCCAGCAGCGCGGACACCTACTCCTACGCGCAGTACTTC. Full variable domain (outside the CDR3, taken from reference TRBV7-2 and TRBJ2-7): GAGVSQSPSNKVTEKGKDVELRCDPISGHTALYWYRQSLGQGLEFLIYFQGNSAPDKSGLPSDRFSAERTGGSVSTLTIQRTQQEDSAVYLCASSADTYSYAQYFGPGTRLTVT.

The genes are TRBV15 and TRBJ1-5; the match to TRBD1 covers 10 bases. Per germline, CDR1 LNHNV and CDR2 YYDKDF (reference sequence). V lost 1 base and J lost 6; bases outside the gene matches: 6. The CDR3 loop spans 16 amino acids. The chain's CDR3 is CATSRGGTGVAQPQHF. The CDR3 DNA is TGTGCCACCAGCAGAGGAGGGACAGGGGTGGCTCAGCCCCAGCATTTT.

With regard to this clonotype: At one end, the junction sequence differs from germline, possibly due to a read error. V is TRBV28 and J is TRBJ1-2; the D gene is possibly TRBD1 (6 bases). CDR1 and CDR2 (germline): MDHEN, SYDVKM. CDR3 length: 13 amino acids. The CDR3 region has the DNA TGTGCCAGCAGTTTATCACAGGGATATGTCTACACCTTC. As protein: CASSLSQGYVYTF.

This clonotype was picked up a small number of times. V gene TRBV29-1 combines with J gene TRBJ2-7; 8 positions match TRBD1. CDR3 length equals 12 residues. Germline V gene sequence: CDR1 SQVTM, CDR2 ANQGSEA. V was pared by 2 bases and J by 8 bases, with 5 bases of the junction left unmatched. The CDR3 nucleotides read TGCAGCGTTGAATTGACAGGGGAGCAGCAGTACTTC. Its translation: CSVELTGEQQYF.

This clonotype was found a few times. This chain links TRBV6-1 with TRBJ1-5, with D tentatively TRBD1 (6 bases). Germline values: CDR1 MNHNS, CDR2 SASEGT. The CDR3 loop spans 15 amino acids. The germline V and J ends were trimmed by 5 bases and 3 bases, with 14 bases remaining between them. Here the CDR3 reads CASSSQQGYNQPQHF. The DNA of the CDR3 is TGTGCCAGCAGTTCGCAACAGGGTTACAATCAGCCCCAGCATTTT.

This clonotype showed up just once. As DNA, the CDR3 is TGTGCCAGCAGTGACAGGAGGACAGGAGGGGTTGGCAATCAGCCCCAGCATTTT. Translating gives CASSDRRTGGVGNQPQHF. The rearrangement uses TRBV6-4 and TRBJ1-5; 7 bases line up with TRBD1. Per the germline V gene, CDR1 is MRHNA and CDR2 is SNTAGT. The CDR3 is made up of 18 amino acids. V lost 2 bases and J lost 2; bases outside the gene matches: 12.

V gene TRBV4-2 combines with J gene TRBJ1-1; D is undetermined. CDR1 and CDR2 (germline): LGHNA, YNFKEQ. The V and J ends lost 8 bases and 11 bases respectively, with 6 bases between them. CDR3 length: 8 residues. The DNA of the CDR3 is TGTGCCAGCCCCGGGGCTTTCTTT. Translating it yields CASPGAFF.

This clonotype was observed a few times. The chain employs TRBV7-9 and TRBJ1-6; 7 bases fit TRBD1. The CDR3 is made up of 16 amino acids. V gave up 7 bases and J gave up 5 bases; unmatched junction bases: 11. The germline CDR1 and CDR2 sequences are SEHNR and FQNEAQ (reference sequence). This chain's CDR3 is CASTSRWDSDNSPLHF. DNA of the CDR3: TGTGCCAGCACCAGCAGGTGGGACAGCGATAATTCACCCCTCCACTTT.

In DNA form, the CDR3 reads TGCGCCAGCAGCTTGGTTAGTAGCGGGGAATATACGCAGTATTTT. This translates into CASSLVSSGEYTQYF. The chain recombines TRBV5-1 with TRBJ2-3; 8 nucleotides agree with TRBD2. The junction had 7 bases not matched to a gene; V was cut back by 0 bases and J by 7 bases. The CDR3 totals 15 residues. Per germline, CDR1 SGHRS and CDR2 YFSETQ.

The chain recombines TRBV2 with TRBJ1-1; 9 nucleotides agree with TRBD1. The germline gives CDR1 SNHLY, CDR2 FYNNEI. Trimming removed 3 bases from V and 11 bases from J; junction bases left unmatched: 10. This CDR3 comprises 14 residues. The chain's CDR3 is CASSERDRVWDAFF. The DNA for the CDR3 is TGTGCCAGCAGTGAGAGGGACAGGGTGTGGGACGCTTTCTTT.

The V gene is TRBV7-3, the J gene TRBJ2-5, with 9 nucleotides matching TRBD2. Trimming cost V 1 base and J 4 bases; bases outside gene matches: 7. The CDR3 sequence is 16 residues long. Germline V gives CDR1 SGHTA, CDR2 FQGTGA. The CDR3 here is CASSLKAGGRGETQYF. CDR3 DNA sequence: TGTGCCAGCAGCTTAAAAGCGGGGGGACGAGGAGAGACCCAGTACTTC.

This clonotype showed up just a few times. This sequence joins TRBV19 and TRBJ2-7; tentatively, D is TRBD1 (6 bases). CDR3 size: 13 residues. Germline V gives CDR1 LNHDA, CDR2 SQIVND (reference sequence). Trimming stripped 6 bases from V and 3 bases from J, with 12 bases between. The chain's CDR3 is CASSSGRGYEQYF. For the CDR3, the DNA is TGTGCCAGTAGCAGTGGCAGGGGCTACGAGCAGTACTTC. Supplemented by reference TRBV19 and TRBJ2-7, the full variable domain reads DGGITQSPKYLFRKEGQNVTLSCEQNLNHDAMYWYRQDPGQGLRLIYYSQIVNDFQKGDIAEGYSVSREKKESFPLTVTSAQKNPTAFYLCASSSGRGYEQYFGPGTRLTVT.

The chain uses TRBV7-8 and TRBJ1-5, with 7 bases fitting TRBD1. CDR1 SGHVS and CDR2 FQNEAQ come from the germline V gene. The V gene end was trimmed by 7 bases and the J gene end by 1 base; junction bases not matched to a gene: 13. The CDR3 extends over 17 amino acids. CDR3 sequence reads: CASKRDGQVVSNQPQHF. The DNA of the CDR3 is TGTGCCAGCAAGCGAGACGGACAGGTGGTGAGCAATCAGCCCCAGCATTTT.

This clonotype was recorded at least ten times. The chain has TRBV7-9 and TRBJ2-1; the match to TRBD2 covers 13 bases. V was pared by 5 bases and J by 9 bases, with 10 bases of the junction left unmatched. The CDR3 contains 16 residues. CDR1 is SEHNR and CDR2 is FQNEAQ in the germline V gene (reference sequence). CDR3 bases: TGTGCCAGCAGCGCCCTCGGGACTAGCGGGGAAGTTGAGCAGTTCTTC. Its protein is CASSALGTSGEVEQFF.